These T cell receptor beta chains were read from a single sample in a study of response to subunit inactivated influenza vaccine. Via MiXCR, TCRdb re-called the RT-PCR reads, giving one row per CDR3 protein. The sample lists around 750,000 distinct CDR3 sequences, 20% to 25% seen once, with around 9.6% in the top ten. Sequences were derived from PBMCs from blood, sampled 5 days after vaccination. Every receptor here comes from a man over 45 who received an inactivated influenza vaccine. Each CDR3 is given with its conserved first and last residue. A D gene is named only where the DNA matches it firmly. A row's size may be missing; if present it is once, few, many or a size class.

d_gene	v_gene	j_gene	abundance	CDR3nt	CDR3aa
TRBD1	TRBV3-1	TRBJ1-1	many	TGTGCCAGCAGCCCTAGGGACAGGACCACTGAAGCTTTCTTT	CASSPRDRTTEAFF
TRBD1	TRBV25-1	TRBJ2-1	NA	TGTGCCAGCAGTGTCCGACAGGGGAGAGGTAGTTCTGAGCAGTTCTTC	CASSVRQGRGSSEQFF
NA	TRBV11-2	TRBJ2-2	NA	TGTGCCAGCAGCAGAAGGGACTGGGGAATGGGTGCCTCCACCGGGGAGCTGTTTTTT	CASSRRDWGMGASTGELFF
NA	TRBV7-9	TRBJ1-2	NA	TGTGCCAGCAGCTTAGGGATCCTAGCTAACTATGGCTACACCTTC	CASSLGILANYGYTF
NA	TRBV20-1	TRBJ1-2	few	TGCAGTGCTCCCATGGACAGCCACTATGGCTACACCTTC	CSAPMDSHYGYTF
TRBD1	TRBV5-1	TRBJ2-1	NA	TGCGCCAGCACCTCTCAAACAGGGGCGCGGTACAATGAGCAGTTCTTC	CASTSQTGARYNEQFF
TRBD2	TRBV7-6	TRBJ2-3	many	TGTGCCAGCAGCTTACTAGCGGGAAAAACAGATACGCAGTATTTT	CASSLLAGKTDTQYF
TRBD2	TRBV12-3/TRBV12-4	TRBJ2-4	few	TGTGCCAGCAGTTTAAGCCCCGCTAGCGGGGCCATTCAGTACTTC	CASSLSPASGAIQYF
NA	TRBV12-3/TRBV12-4	TRBJ1-4	NA	TGTGCCAGCAGTTTGGGCAGGTCTAATGCAAAACTGTTTTTT	CASSLGRSNAKLFF
NA	TRBV20-1	TRBJ2-5	few	TGCAGTGCTAGTAAGGTTCCTGGGGTGGAGACCCAGTACTTC	CSASKVPGVETQYF
NA	TRBV13	TRBJ2-3	once	TGTGCCAGCAGCTTCAAACGGGAGAATGGGGATACGCAGTATTTT	CASSFKRENGDTQYF
NA	TRBV3-1	TRBJ1-2	once	TGTGCCAGCAGCCACGAGGGTCAGAAATTGACCGAAAACTATGGCTACACCTTC	CASSHEGQKLTENYGYTF
NA	TRBV4-2	TRBJ2-7	many	TGTGCCAGCAGCCAAGGAGTACTAGTTCCCTACGAGCAGTACTTC	CASSQGVLVPYEQYF
TRBD2	TRBV5-1	TRBJ2-3	NA	TGCGCCAGCAGCGTGGATGGGGGAGGGGTCACAGATACGCAGTATTTT	CASSVDGGGVTDTQYF
TRBD2	TRBV20-1	TRBJ2-1	NA	TGCAGTGCTTCAGTAGGTAGCGGGAGAGCAATCTATGAGCAGTTCTTC	CSASVGSGRAIYEQFF
TRBD2	TRBV11-2	TRBJ2-1	many	TGTGCCAGCAGCCTAGAAGGAGCGCGGGAGGGGTACAATGAGCAGTTCTTC	CASSLEGAREGYNEQFF
TRBD2	TRBV20-1	TRBJ2-1	many	TGCAGTGCTCAACCAACTAGCGCCACCTACAATGAGCAGTTCTTC	CSAQPTSATYNEQFF
TRBD2	TRBV5-4	TRBJ2-7	few	TGTGCCAGCAGCTACACTAGCGGGGGCCCCTACGAGCAGTACTTC	CASSYTSGGPYEQYF
TRBD1	TRBV5-1	TRBJ1-2	few	TGCGCCAGCAGCCCGAGGACAGGGGGAAAGGATGGCTACACCTTC	CASSPRTGGKDGYTF
TRBD1	TRBV10-3	TRBJ1-1	NA	TGTGCCATCAGTAACCCTTTGACAGGGGCGCGCACTGAAGCTTTCTTT	CAISNPLTGARTEAFF
NA	TRBV20-1	TRBJ1-4	NA	TGCAGTGCTAGGGCCCCACCAAGTAATGAAAAACTGTTTTTT	CSARAPPSNEKLFF
TRBD1	TRBV20-1	TRBJ1-2	few	TGCAGTGCCTGGGACAGCCTGGGCCTCTATGGCTACACCTTC	CSAWDSLGLYGYTF
NA	TRBV15	TRBJ1-6	few	TGTGCCACCAGCCTCCGGGGGATTCGAGGCTCCTATAATTCACCCCTCCACTTT	CATSLRGIRGSYNSPLHF
NA	TRBV6-2/TRBV6-3	TRBJ2-1	NA	TGTGCCAGCAGCCCGAATGGGGTTGTTTCCAATGAGCAGTTCTTC	CASSPNGVVSNEQFF
NA	TRBV3-1	TRBJ1-3	few	TGTGCCAGCAGCCAAGATCTCGCGGAGGAGAGCTCTGGAAACACCATATATTTT	CASSQDLAEESSGNTIYF
NA	TRBV7-9	TRBJ2-7	few	TGTGCCAGCAGCTCCCAGGGACGTCTGGGCGAGCAGTACTTC	CASSSQGRLGEQYF
TRBD1	TRBV15	TRBJ2-1	NA	TGTGCCACCAGTATCTTACAGGGGGCTGGGAATGAGCAGTTCTTC	CATSILQGAGNEQFF
NA	TRBV4-2	TRBJ1-1	few	TGTGCCAGCAGCCAATTCTCGGGAAACAGGCTGAACACTGAAGCTTTCTTT	CASSQFSGNRLNTEAFF
NA	TRBV7-2	TRBJ2-1	NA	TGTGCCAGCAGCCCCGTTGGGGGGGGGCACGATGAGCAGTTCTTC	CASSPVGGGHDEQFF
NA	TRBV11-2	TRBJ1-1	NA	TGTGCCAGCAGCTCATCGGAGGGGACTGAAGCTTTCTTT	CASSSSEGTEAFF
TRBD2	TRBV28	TRBJ2-1	few	TGTGCCAGCAAACCCACGGGACTAGTCAACAATGAGCAGTTCTTC	CASKPTGLVNNEQFF
TRBD1	TRBV11-3	TRBJ2-3	NA	TGTGCCAGCAGCTTAGGCCGGGACAGGGAAGGAGATACGCAGTATTTT	CASSLGRDREGDTQYF
TRBD1	TRBV7-6	TRBJ1-1	NA	TGTGCCAGCAGGCGGACACAGGGGGCTGGGAACACTGAAGCTTTCTTT	CASRRTQGAGNTEAFF
TRBD2	TRBV7-8	TRBJ2-1	few	TGTGCCAGCAGCCCCCGACTAGCGGGAGTGTACAATGAGCAGTTCTTC	CASSPRLAGVYNEQFF
NA	TRBV3-1	TRBJ2-1	few	TGTGCCAGCAGCCAGGAAAGGGACTCCCTGGGGAATGAGCAGTTCTTC	CASSQERDSLGNEQFF
NA	TRBV29-1	TRBJ2-5	many	TGCAGCGTTGAACTTTCCGTGGGAGAGACCCAGTACTTC	CSVELSVGETQYF
TRBD1	TRBV12-3/TRBV12-4	TRBJ1-5	many	TGTGCCAGCAGTTTAGGAGACAGGGACGGAGACAATCAGCCCCAGCATTTT	CASSLGDRDGDNQPQHF
TRBD1	TRBV5-1	TRBJ2-7	NA	TGCGCCAGCAGCGCGACCGGGACAGGGGACGAGCAGTACTTC	CASSATGTGDEQYF
NA	TRBV7-2	TRBJ1-5	NA	TGTGCCAGCAGCCATGGCACCAATCAGCCCCAGCATTTT	CASSHGTNQPQHF
TRBD2	TRBV9	TRBJ2-1	few	TGTGCCAGCAGCGTAGGAGGGACTAGCGGAAGTAGTGAGCAGTTCTTC	CASSVGGTSGSSEQFF
NA	TRBV10-3	TRBJ2-4	NA	TGTGCCATCAGTGAGGAGAGGCTAACCAAAAACATTCAGTACTTC	CAISEERLTKNIQYF
NA	TRBV28	TRBJ1-6	many	TGTGCCGGCAACGGCCATAATTCACCCCTCCACTTT	CAGNGHNSPLHF
TRBD1	TRBV2	TRBJ2-7	few	TGTGCCAGCAGTTATCAGGGGGCTCTCCTCTACGAGCAGTACTTC	CASSYQGALLYEQYF
TRBD1	TRBV6-1	TRBJ1-5	NA	TGTGCCAGCAGTGGGACAGGGTTTAGCAATCAGCCCCAGCATTTT	CASSGTGFSNQPQHF
NA	TRBV10-3	TRBJ2-5	many	TGTGCCATCAGTGAGTCGCCGTTCTCCCAAGAGACCCAGTACTTC	CAISESPFSQETQYF
TRBD1	TRBV7-2	TRBJ2-5	NA	TGTGCCAACAGCCCGAGGACAGGGGGCCGGGAGACCCAGTACTTC	CANSPRTGGRETQYF
NA	TRBV20-1	TRBJ2-3	NA	TGCAGTGCTCGACAGGTTGGCACAGATACGCAGTATTTT	CSARQVGTDTQYF
NA	TRBV7-9	TRBJ2-6	NA	TGTGCCCCGGCGGGGGCCAACGTCCTGACTTTC	CAPAGANVLTF
NA	TRBV6-1	TRBJ2-2	few	TGTGCCAGCAGTGAACAGCTTCTCAACACCGGGGAGCTGTTTTTT	CASSEQLLNTGELFF
NA	TRBV7-9	TRBJ2-3	once	TGTGCCAGCAGCCGAGTTGGGGGGCCAGATACGCAGTATTTT	CASSRVGGPDTQYF